The present T cell receptor beta chain was sequenced within a study of radiotherapy plus CTLA-4 blockade in lung cancer. Background on the study: Across the patients, objective responses occurred in less than 20%, and disease control in roughly 33%. Study-wide results and caveats: Early clonal dynamics of blood T cells, together with interferon-beta, were reported as the best response predictor. Tumor-derived TCR clones expanded in blood after radiotherapy plus ipilimumab.

Lung cancer patients with chemo-refractory metastatic non-small-cell disease were given focal radiation plus CTLA-4 blockade with ipilimumab. Using immunoSEQ multiplex PCR, the repertoire was profiled, and TCRdb retains in-frame clones only, with some absent. The sample lists 75,000 or so clones; approximately 78% were seen once. Germline V gives CDR1 GTSNPN, CDR2 SVGIG (reference sequence). The germline V and J ends were trimmed by 3 bases and 7 bases, with 15 bases remaining between them. The CDR3 consists of 14 residues. Points on this clone: Its specificity is unknown.

Sequencing was performed on peripheral blood, taken from a patient treated with radiotherapy plus ipilimumab. This clonotype was sampled from a human donor with non-small cell lung cancer who had a complete response to radiotherapy plus ipilimumab. The chain joins TRBV30 to TRBJ2-2; D perhaps matches TRBD2 (6 bases). CDR3 sequence: CAWSPTFGGGELFF. The CDR3 DNA reads as TGTGCCTGGAGCCCGACCTTCGGGGGCGGGGAGCTGTTTTTT.